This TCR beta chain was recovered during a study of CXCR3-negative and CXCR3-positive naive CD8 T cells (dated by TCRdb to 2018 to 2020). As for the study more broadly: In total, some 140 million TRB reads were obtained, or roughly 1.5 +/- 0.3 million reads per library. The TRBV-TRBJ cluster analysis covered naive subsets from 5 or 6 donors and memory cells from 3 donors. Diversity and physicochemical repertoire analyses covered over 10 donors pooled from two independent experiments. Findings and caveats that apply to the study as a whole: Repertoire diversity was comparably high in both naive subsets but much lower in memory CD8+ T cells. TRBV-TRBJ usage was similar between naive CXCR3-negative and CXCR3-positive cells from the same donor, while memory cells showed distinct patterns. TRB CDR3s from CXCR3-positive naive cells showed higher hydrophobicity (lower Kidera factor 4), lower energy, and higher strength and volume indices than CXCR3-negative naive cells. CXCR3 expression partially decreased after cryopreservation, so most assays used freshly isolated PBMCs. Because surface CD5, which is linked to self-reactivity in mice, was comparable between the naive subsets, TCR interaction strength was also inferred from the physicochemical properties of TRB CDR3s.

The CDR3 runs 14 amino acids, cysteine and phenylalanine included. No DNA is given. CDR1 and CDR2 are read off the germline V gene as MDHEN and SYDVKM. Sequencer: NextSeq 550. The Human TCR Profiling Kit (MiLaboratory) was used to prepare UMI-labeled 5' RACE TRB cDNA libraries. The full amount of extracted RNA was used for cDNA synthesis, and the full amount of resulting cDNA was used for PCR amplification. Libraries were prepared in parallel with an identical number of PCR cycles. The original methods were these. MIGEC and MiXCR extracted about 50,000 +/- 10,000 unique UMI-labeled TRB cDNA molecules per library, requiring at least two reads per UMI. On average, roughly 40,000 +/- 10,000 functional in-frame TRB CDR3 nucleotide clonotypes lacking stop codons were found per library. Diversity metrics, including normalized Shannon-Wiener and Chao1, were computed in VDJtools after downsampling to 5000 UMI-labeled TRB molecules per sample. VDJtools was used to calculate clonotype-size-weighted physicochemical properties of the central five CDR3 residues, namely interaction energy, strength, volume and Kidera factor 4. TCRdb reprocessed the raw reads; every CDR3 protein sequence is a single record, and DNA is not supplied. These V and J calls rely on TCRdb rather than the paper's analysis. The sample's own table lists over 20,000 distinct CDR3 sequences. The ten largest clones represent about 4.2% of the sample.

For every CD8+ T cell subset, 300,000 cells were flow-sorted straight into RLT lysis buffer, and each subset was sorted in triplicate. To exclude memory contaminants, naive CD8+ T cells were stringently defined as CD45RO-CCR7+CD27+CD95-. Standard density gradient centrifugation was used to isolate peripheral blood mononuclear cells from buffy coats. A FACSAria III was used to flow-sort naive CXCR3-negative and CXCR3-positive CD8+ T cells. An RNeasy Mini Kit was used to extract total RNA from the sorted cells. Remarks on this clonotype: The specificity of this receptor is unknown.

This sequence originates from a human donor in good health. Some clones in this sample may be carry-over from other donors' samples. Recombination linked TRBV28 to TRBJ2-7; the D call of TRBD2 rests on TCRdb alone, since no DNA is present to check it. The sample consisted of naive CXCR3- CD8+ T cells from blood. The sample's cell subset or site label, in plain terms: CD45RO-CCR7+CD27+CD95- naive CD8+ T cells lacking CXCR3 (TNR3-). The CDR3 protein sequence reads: CASSAAGSAREQYF. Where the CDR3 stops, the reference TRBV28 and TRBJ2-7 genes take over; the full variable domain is DVKVTQSSRYLVKRTGEKVFLECVQDMDHENMFWYRQDPGLGLRLIYFSYDVKMKEKGDIPEGYSVSREKKERFSLILESASTNQTSMYLCASSAAGSAREQYFGPGTRLTVT.